Described below is a single TCR beta chain sequence and its context. CDR3 length equals 15 residues. This specimen comes from a study of blood T cell repertoires in COVID-19. Overall study: Donors in the United States, Italy and Spain gave samples during acute or convalescent COVID-19.

The data were produced by immunoSEQ multiplex PCR, yet TCRdb's version contains in-frame clones alone and is incomplete. The sample lists about 200,000 clones, 84% seen once, with more than 4.5% in the top ten. The gene calls are TRBV21-1 and TRBJ1-5; TRBD1, the table's D call, lacks a check against the DNA. TRBV21-1 is a pseudogene. This clonotype was obtained from an older woman with active or convalescent COVID-19. Material: peripheral blood. In DNA form, the CDR3 reads TGTGCCAGCAGCAAAGGCAGGGCCTGGAATCAGCCCCAGCATTTT. The encoded protein is CASSKGRAWNQPQHF.